One sample yielded the 27 T cell receptor beta chains listed below, sequenced in a study of CD8 T cells in Susac syndrome. Random-hexamer reverse transcription was applied to roughly 0.5 to 1 ug RNA. TCRdb reprocessed the immunoSEQ multiplex PCR reads via MiXCR and lists one record per CDR3 protein. The table includes roughly 190,000 distinct CDR3 sequences, approximately 93% detected once. Sequencing was performed on CD4+ T cells from PBMCs. Receptor source: a human donor in good health.

The chain uses TRBV7-3 and TRBJ1-1; D call uncertain. CDR1 is SGHTA, CDR2 FQGTGA, per germline. CDR3 size: 13 residues. With 1 base removed from V and 8 bases from J, the gap between germline ends came to 11 bases. CDR3 coding DNA: TGTGCCAGCAGCTTAATCCAGGCGAAAGAAGCTTTCTTT. Residues: CASSLIQAKEAFF.

The chain combines TRBV6-1 with TRBJ2-7; 12 bases map to TRBD1. The J segment lost 2 bases and the V segment lost 6 bases, leaving 5 bases of the junction unmatched. Germline V gene sequence: CDR1 MNHNS, CDR2 SASEGT. The CDR3 is made up of 15 amino acids. Written as DNA, the CDR3 is TGTGCCAGCAGCCTGGGACAGGGGGCCACCTACGAGCAGTACGTC. It yields the protein CASSLGQGATYEQYV.

This clonotype was observed once. The rearrangement links TRBV28 to TRBJ1-2; TRBD1 matches 7 bases. V lost 6 bases, J lost 4 bases, and 8 bases stayed unmatched. The CDR3 contains 14 residues. Germline lookup yields CDR1 MDHEN and CDR2 SYDVKM. CDR3 region: CASSPGGRRYGYTF. Here the CDR3 DNA reads TGTGCCAGCAGCCCAGGGGGAAGACGCTATGGCTACACCTTC.

The chain is built from TRBV5-1 and TRBJ2-2; weak D call: TRBD2 (6 bases). Trimming left V 4 bases short and J 2 bases short, with 12 bases between. The CDR3 sequence is 15 residues long. Germline V gene data show CDR1 as SGHRS and CDR2 as YFSETQ. The CDR3 DNA sequence: TGCGCCAGCAGCATGACTAGTACCAACACCGGGGAGCTGTTTTTT. This sequence encodes CASSMTSTNTGELFF.

The chain's CDR3 is CSARDLAGGTNTGELFF. Here the CDR3 DNA reads TGCAGTGCTAGAGATCTCGCGGGGGGGACGAACACCGGGGAGCTGTTTTTT. V is TRBV20-1 and J is TRBJ2-2; 9 positions match TRBD2. Looked up from germline, CDR1 is DFQATT and CDR2 is SNEGSKA (reference sequence). This CDR3 region has 17 residues. Unmatched junction bases numbered 5, after V lost 0 bases and J lost 0 bases.

J is TRBJ2-3 and V is TRBV19; tentatively, D is TRBD1 (5 bases). The V gene's germline CDR1 is LNHDA and CDR2 SQIVND (reference sequence). The CDR3 is made up of 13 amino acids. The V end was cut by 4 bases, the J end by 6 bases, with 11 bases between. CDR3 DNA: TGTGCCAGTAGTAAGGTGGCAGGGGATACGCAGTATTTT. Translating gives CASSKVAGDTQYF.

The chain employs TRBV28 and TRBJ1-2, with D maybe TRBD1 (5 bases). CDR1 is MDHEN, CDR2 SYDVKM, per germline. The CDR3 is 15 residues long. With 5 bases removed from V and 8 bases from J, the gap between germline ends came to 21 bases. The CDR3 here is CASSDRRQRASGYTF. Written as DNA, the CDR3 is TGTGCCAGCAGTGACCGCCGACAGCGGGCGTCAGGCTACACCTTC.

The chain couples TRBV7-2 to TRBJ2-5; 14 bases are a match to TRBD2. Per the germline V gene, CDR1 is SGHTA and CDR2 is FQGNSA. There are 18 residues in the CDR3. V was clipped by 3 bases and J by 1 base; unmatched bases: 7. CDR3 protein: CASSFSTSGGGIQETQYF. The DNA of the CDR3 is TGTGCCAGCAGCTTCTCGACTAGCGGGGGGGGTATCCAAGAGACCCAGTACTTC.

The gene calls are TRBV19 and TRBJ1-6; the match to TRBD1 covers 7 bases. CDR1 LNHDA and CDR2 SQIVND come from the germline V gene (reference sequence). Unmatched junction bases numbered 9, after V lost 4 bases and J lost 6 bases. The CDR3 sequence is 16 residues long. As DNA, the CDR3 is TGTGCCAGTAGTACTCAAGGGGGCGACGGTAATTCACCCCTCCACTTT. This encodes CASSTQGGDGNSPLHF.

The chain combines TRBV5-1 with TRBJ2-2; tentatively, D is TRBD2 (6 bases). Trimming removed 1 base at V and 4 bases at J, with 11 bases between. Germline V gives CDR1 SGHRS, CDR2 YFSETQ. The CDR3 consists of 15 residues. CDR3 region: CASSLNGGFTGELFF. The CDR3 region has the DNA TGCGCCAGCAGCTTGAATGGAGGGTTCACCGGGGAGCTGTTTTTT.

The genes are TRBV5-1 and TRBJ2-5, with D maybe TRBD2 (5 bases). V gave up 4 bases and J gave up 9 bases, with 19 bases separating them. The CDR3 consists of 14 residues. Germline V gene lookup returns CDR1 SGHRS and CDR2 YFSETQ. The DNA for the CDR3 is TGCGCCAGCAGCCCCGGGGTCCCCCCAGAAGCCCAGTACTTC. It translates to CASSPGVPPEAQYF.

The rearrangement joins TRBV18 to TRBJ2-7; either TRBD1 or TRBD2 may fit D (5 bases each). The ends were cut back, 3 bases at V and 6 bases at J, with 12 bases in the middle. This CDR3 has 13 amino acids. CDR1 KGHSH and CDR2 LQKENI come from the germline V gene. The CDR3 spells CASSPPGTSEQYF. In nucleotides, the CDR3 is TGTGCCAGCTCACCCCCTGGGACGTCCGAGCAGTACTTC.

This chain connects TRBV6-2 or TRBV6-3 to TRBJ1-1; D is uncertain. CDR3 length equals 11 residues. V lost 5 bases to trimming and J lost 3 bases, with 4 bases between them. CDR1 is MNHEY, CDR2 SVGEGT, per germline. The CDR3 loop reads CASSQYTEAFF. CDR3 nucleotides: TGTGCCAGCAGTCAATACACTGAAGCTTTCTTT.

This chain links TRBV9 with TRBJ1-2; 7 nucleotides agree with TRBD1. This CDR3 contains 16 residues. CDR1 and CDR2 (germline): SGDLS, YYNGEE. J was trimmed by 1 base and V by 7 bases; bases with no gene match: 13. The DNA for the CDR3 is TGTGCCAGCGGCTCCTCCGGGACAGCCATTAACTATGGCTACACCTTC. As protein: CASGSSGTAINYGYTF.

The V and J genes are TRBV7-3 and TRBJ1-6, with TRBD1 identical over 8 bases. The germline V gene has CDR1 SGHTA and CDR2 FQGTGA. This CDR3 is built from 13 residues. V lost 1 base and J lost 10; bases outside the gene matches: 0. Here the CDR3 reads CASSLNRGSPLHF. DNA for the CDR3: TGTGCCAGCAGCTTAAACAGGGGGTCACCCCTCCACTTT.

The chain is built from TRBV2 and TRBJ1-5, with D perhaps matching TRBD1 (6 bases). Germline V CDR1 and CDR2: SNHLY, FYNNEI. Trimming took 1 base from V and 5 from J, leaving 12 bases between them. There are 15 residues in the CDR3. The CDR3 sequence is CASSEDRVGYQPQHF. CDR3 in DNA: TGTGCCAGCAGTGAAGACAGGGTGGGGTATCAGCCCCAGCATTTT.

This clonotype was picked up one time. This chain joins TRBV5-6 and TRBJ2-5; weak D call: TRBD2 (6 bases). Trimming shortened V by 0 bases and J by 5 bases, and 11 bases separated the two germline ends. Germline V gives CDR1 SGHDT, CDR2 YYEEEE. The CDR3 loop spans 14 amino acids. The CDR3 bases are TGTGCCAGCAGCTTGGGGGACTCCCAGGAGACCCAGTACTTC. It codes for CASSLGDSQETQYF.

A single count supports this clonotype. At one boundary the junction diverges from the germline segment, which might be a read error. This rearrangement joins TRBV5-4 to TRBJ1-2, with D tentatively TRBD1 (5 bases). This CDR3 spans 16 amino acids. Germline assignment: CDR1 SGHNT and CDR2 YYREEE (reference sequence). The DNA for the CDR3 is TGTGCCAGCAACTTGAATCTGTGGTCGGGGCGAGACGGCTACACCTTC. Protein product: CASNLNLWSGRDGYTF.

This chain connects TRBV9 to TRBJ2-3; D may be TRBD1 or TRBD2 (5 bases each). Germline V gene lookup returns CDR1 SGDLS and CDR2 YYNGEE. With 3 bases removed from V and 6 bases from J, the gap between germline ends came to 17 bases. The CDR3 extends over 15 amino acids. CDR3 nucleotides: TGTGCCAGCAGCGACCGGGACCCGAAGGCGGATACGCAGTATTTT. It codes for CASSDRDPKADTQYF.

The chain employs TRBV12-3 or TRBV12-4 and TRBJ1-5, with D unresolved. V was clipped by 2 bases and J by 1 base, with 18 bases between them. This CDR3 is 18 amino acids long. CDR3 region: CASSLPASPRPSNQPQHF. The CDR3 bases are TGTGCCAGCAGTTTACCCGCGAGTCCACGGCCAAGCAATCAGCCCCAGCATTTT.

This clonotype came up once. The chain couples TRBV27 to TRBJ2-2, with unresolved D. The CDR3 sequence is 12 residues long. V lost 3 bases to trimming and J lost 7 bases, with 6 bases between them. From germline, CDR1 is MNHEY and CDR2 SMNVEV (reference sequence). CDR3 protein: CASSFGHGELFF. The CDR3 DNA follows: TGTGCCAGCAGTTTTGGGCACGGGGAGCTGTTTTTT.

The V call is TRBV5-1, the J call TRBJ2-2; 9 bases match TRBD2. V gave up 1 base and J gave up 0 bases; unmatched junction bases: 1. The CDR3 length is 16 residues. Germline V gene lookup returns CDR1 SGHRS and CDR2 YFSETQ. CDR3 DNA sequence: TGCGCCAGCAGCTTGAGCGGGGGGACGAACACCGGGGAGCTGTTTTTT. It specifies CASSLSGGTNTGELFF.

The V and J genes are TRBV20-1 and TRBJ2-1; 9 bases match TRBD2. Per germline, CDR1 DFQATT and CDR2 SNEGSKA (reference sequence). The CDR3 totals 14 residues. J gave up 4 bases and V 3 bases, and 4 bases lay outside the gene matches. Here the CDR3 DNA reads TGCAGTGCTAGCCCAGCGGGGGGTTACAATGAGCAGTTCTTC. Its translation is CSASPAGGYNEQFF.

The rearrangement joins TRBV9 to TRBJ1-1; 10 bases fit TRBD1. The V gene's germline CDR1 is SGDLS and CDR2 YYNGEE. J was trimmed by 6 bases and V by 4 bases; bases with no gene match: 9. This CDR3 contains 15 residues. As DNA, the CDR3 is TGTGCCAGCAGCCCCCGGACAGGGGGGGTTCCTGAAGCTTTCTTT. Its protein is CASSPRTGGVPEAFF.

This clonotype was observed a single time. The rearrangement links TRBV7-9 to TRBJ2-1, with 12 bases aligning to TRBD2. Per germline, CDR1 SEHNR and CDR2 FQNEAQ (reference sequence). The CDR3 covers 16 residues. V was pared by 5 bases and J by 4 bases, with 6 bases of the junction left unmatched. Here the CDR3 DNA reads TGTGCCAGCAGCGCCCGACTAGCGGGGGTTTACAATGAGCAGTTCTTC. As protein: CASSARLAGVYNEQFF.

CDR3 sequence (DNA): TGTGCCACCGGGACAGGGGAGTTGAGGACCCAGTACTTC. It specifies CATGTGELRTQYF. The chain carries TRBV6-6 and TRBJ2-5; 10 nucleotides line up with TRBD1. Germline-derived CDR1 and CDR2 are MNHNY and SVGAGI (reference sequence). The CDR3 spans 13 residues. The junction had 9 bases not matched to a gene; V was cut back by 10 bases and J by 7 bases.

The V gene is TRBV12-3 or TRBV12-4, the J gene TRBJ1-5, with D possibly TRBD1 on 5 matching bases. The V end was cut by 2 bases, the J end by 9 bases, with 8 bases between. CDR3 size: 12 residues. Here the CDR3 reads CASSLQGLPQHF. The CDR3 nucleotides are TGTGCCAGCAGTTTACAGGGACTGCCCCAGCATTTT.